Included here is one T cell receptor (beta chain) sequence, with context. Germline V gene sequence: CDR1 SGHRS, CDR2 YFSETQ. This CDR3 has 16 amino acids. V gave up 4 bases and J gave up 6 bases; unmatched junction bases: 5. The data were taken from a study of T cell responses to AZD1222 COVID-19 vaccine. Libraries were prepared by immunoSEQ multiplex PCR; TCRdb keeps only in-frame clonotypes and omits some of them. In the table there are 85,000 to 90,000 clones, about 88% of which are singletons. This sequence joins TRBV5-1 and TRBJ1-6, with 12 bases matching TRBD1. The source material was peripheral blood, sampled on day 0 of AZD1222 vaccination. This sequence originates from an adult in good health. CDR3 sequence reads: CASSPGTGGLNSPLHF. The CDR3 nucleotides read TGCGCCAGCAGCCCGGGGACAGGGGGCCTTAATTCACCCCTCCACTTT.